A single sample gave rise to the 20 T cell receptor beta chains below, sequenced in a study of cytomegalovirus exposure and HLA in healthy donors. The PCR contained 60 Vbeta and 13 Jbeta primers. Libraries were prepared by immunoSEQ multiplex PCR; TCRdb keeps only in-frame clonotypes and omits some of them. This sample carries some 150,000 clones, roughly four fifths of them seen once, and the ten largest clones take roughly 1.4%. Sequencing used PBMCs. These receptors came from a man between 60 and 70 years old in good health and CMV-seronegative.

The chain carries TRBV5-1 and TRBJ2-5, with D tentatively TRBD2 (5 bases). Germline V lookup: CDR1 SGHRS, CDR2 YFSETQ. The CDR3 consists of 17 residues. Trimming stripped 0 bases from V and 3 bases from J, with 18 bases between. The CDR3 is CASSLGVTDRRKETQYF. The CDR3 region has the DNA TGCGCCAGCAGCTTGGGGGTCACGGACCGGAGGAAAGAGACCCAGTACTTC.

Only a few counts were recorded for this clone. This chain links TRBV19 with TRBJ1-3, with 10 bases fitting TRBD1. CDR3 size: 18 residues. The junction had 14 bases not matched to a gene; V was cut back by 5 bases and J by 4 bases. CDR1 LNHDA and CDR2 SQIVND come from the germline V gene (reference sequence). Written as DNA, the CDR3 is TGTGCCAGTAGTCCAAGGACAGGGGGAACGACGGTGGGAAACACCATATATTTT. It translates to CASSPRTGGTTVGNTIYF.

This clone has more than one count but fewer than ten. This rearrangement joins TRBV25-1 to TRBJ1-2, with 7 bases aligning to TRBD1. This CDR3 is 14 amino acids long. The V gene end was trimmed by 7 bases and the J gene end by 6 bases; junction bases not matched to a gene: 11. The germline gives CDR1 MGHDK, CDR2 SYGVNS. The CDR3 DNA follows: TGTGCCAGCACCGCTACGACAGGGCGGAATGGCTACACCTTC. It translates to CASTATTGRNGYTF.

The V call is TRBV30, the J call TRBJ2-7; D call uncertain. Trimming left V 3 bases short and J 3 bases short, with 6 bases between. This CDR3 contains 11 residues. Germline-derived CDR1 and CDR2 are GTSNPN and SVGIG (reference sequence). CDR3 sequence: CAWSRNYEQYF. The CDR3 bases are TGTGCCTGGAGCAGGAACTACGAGCAGTACTTC. The whole variable domain, remainder taken from reference TRBV30 and TRBJ2-7, is SQTIHQWPATLVQPVGSPLSLECTVEGTSNPNLYWYRQAAGRGLQLLFYSVGIGQISSEVPQNLSASRPQDRQFILSSKKLLLSDSGFYLCAWSRNYEQYFGPGTRLTVT.

V and J are TRBV7-2 and TRBJ1-1; 7 positions match TRBD1. V was pared by 0 bases and J by 7 bases, with 8 bases of the junction left unmatched. The CDR3 runs 15 residues. Per germline, CDR1 SGHTA and CDR2 FQGNSA. The CDR3 DNA is TGTGCCAGCAGCTTAGCGGGTCGGGACAGCCATGAAGCTTTCTTT. This sequence encodes CASSLAGRDSHEAFF.

The chain recombines TRBV5-4 with TRBJ2-5, with TRBD1 matching 7 bases. Trimming took 4 bases from V and 1 from J; bases not matched to a gene: 4. Germline CDR1 SGHNT, CDR2 YYREEE (reference sequence). The CDR3 covers 14 residues. The CDR3 loop reads CASSPDRFQETQYF. Here the CDR3 DNA reads TGTGCCAGCAGCCCGGACAGGTTCCAAGAGACCCAGTACTTC.

The rearrangement joins TRBV27 to TRBJ1-4; 10 bases are shared with TRBD1. The CDR3 runs to 18 residues. CDR1 is MNHEY, CDR2 SMNVEV, per germline (reference sequence). J lost 7 bases, V lost 5 bases, and 16 bases had no gene match. CDR3 bases: TGTGCCAGCAGTAAAAGTCCCGGGACAGGGGAAGGGGGTGAAAAACTGTTTTTT. Amino acids: CASSKSPGTGEGGEKLFF.

CDR3 sequence (DNA): TGCGCCAGCAGGTACCACAGGGGGCGAACTGAAGCTTTCTTT. This gives the protein CASRYHRGRTEAFF. The chain combines TRBV10-1 with TRBJ1-1; 9 nucleotides line up with TRBD1. The germline CDR1 and CDR2 sequences are WNHNN and SYGVQD (reference sequence). The CDR3 has 14 residues. The ends lost 6 bases at V and 5 bases at J; junction bases unmatched: 7.

This chain connects TRBV6-6 to TRBJ1-1; 7 bases agree with TRBD1. CDR3 length: 16 amino acids. Losses at the gene ends were 5 bases for V and 3 bases for J; bases not matched to a gene: 12. The V gene's germline CDR1 is MNHNY and CDR2 SVGAGI (reference sequence). Written as DNA, the CDR3 is TGTGCCAGCAGTCCTGCCTGGGCAGGGGGTGACACTGAAGCTTTCTTT. Its protein product is CASSPAWAGGDTEAFF.

This clone has only one observation. The genes are TRBV5-1 and TRBJ1-1; 9 nucleotides agree with TRBD1. The CDR3 is 12 amino acids. Germline-derived CDR1 and CDR2 are SGHRS and YFSETQ. Germline trimming cut 4 bases from V and 7 bases from J; bases unmatched to any gene: 2. The CDR3 coding sequence is TGCGCCAGCAGCCAGGACAGGGGTGAAGCTTTCTTT. Translating gives CASSQDRGEAFF.

The J gene is TRBJ1-5, the V gene TRBV11-2; 8 bases are a match to TRBD1. Germline CDR1 is SGHAT and CDR2 is FQNNGV. The CDR3 is 14 amino acids. Trimming cost V 1 base and J 7 bases; bases outside gene matches: 3. The CDR3 sequence: CASSLAQGAQPQHF. The DNA for the CDR3 is TGTGCCAGCAGCTTAGCCCAGGGGGCACAGCCCCAGCATTTT.

The genes are TRBV2 and TRBJ2-3; TRBD1 agrees at 7 bases. The ends lost 6 bases at V and 2 bases at J; junction bases unmatched: 5. The CDR3 is 14 residues long. Germline-derived CDR1 and CDR2 are SNHLY and FYNNEI. The CDR3 coding sequence is TGTGCCAGCAGGGGGGACAGATTCACAGATACGCAGTATTTT. It is translated as CASRGDRFTDTQYF.

This chain links TRBV28 with TRBJ2-1; possible D gene TRBD2, 5 bases. The ends were cut back, 6 bases at V and 10 bases at J, with 16 bases in the middle. Germline CDR1 and CDR2: MDHEN and SYDVKM. This CDR3 is 13 amino acids long. The CDR3 nucleotides read TGTGCCAGCAGGCACAACAACCGGGAAGAGCAGTTCTTC. It is translated as CASRHNNREEQFF.

This chain connects TRBV28 to TRBJ2-2; D might be TRBD1 (5 bases). In germline, CDR1 is MDHEN, CDR2 SYDVKM. V shed 6 bases and J shed 1 base, with 9 bases lying between them. The CDR3 contains 14 residues. CDR3: CASSTGQNTGELFF. The CDR3 DNA sequence: TGTGCCAGCAGCACCGGACAGAACACCGGGGAGCTGTTTTTT. The full variable domain, with the rest looked up from reference TRBV28 and TRBJ2-2, is DVKVTQSSRYLVKRTGEKVFLECVQDMDHENMFWYRQDPGLGLRLIYFSYDVKMKEKGDIPEGYSVSREKKERFSLILESASTNQTSMYLCASSTGQNTGELFFGEGSRLTVL.

The chain employs TRBV9 and TRBJ1-1; 11 positions match TRBD1. Germline V gene lookup returns CDR1 SGDLS and CDR2 YYNGEE. The CDR3 spans 15 residues. V trimming: 3 bases; J trimming: 5 bases; junction bases outside the gene matches: 6. CDR3 bases: TGTGCCAGCAGCGATCGGACAGGGGGCCGGACTGAAGCTTTCTTT. Its protein is CASSDRTGGRTEAFF.

The gene calls are TRBV7-2 and TRBJ2-7; 11 bases line up with TRBD2. After removal of 4 bases from V and 7 bases from J, the junction contained 6 bases not matched to a gene. Germline CDR1 reads SGHTA; CDR2 reads FQGNSA. This CDR3 is built from 14 residues. The CDR3 region has the DNA TGTGCCAGCAGCTCCGGGACTAGCGGTATGGAGCAGTACTTC. This gives the protein CASSSGTSGMEQYF.

This chain connects TRBV5-6 to TRBJ2-3; 7 positions agree with TRBD2. V lost 5 bases, J lost 0 bases, and 9 bases stayed unmatched. Germline V lookup: CDR1 SGHDT, CDR2 YYEEEE. The CDR3 contains 16 residues. CDR3 nucleotide sequence: TGTGCCAGCAGGATTATCGGGGGGTCTAGCACAGATACGCAGTATTTT. The encoded protein is CASRIIGGSSTDTQYF.

This clone was seen only a few times. V is TRBV4-1 and J is TRBJ1-4; tentatively, D is TRBD1 (5 bases). Trimming took off 1 base at V and 0 bases at J, with 9 bases between the two ends. Germline CDR1 reads MGHRA; CDR2 reads YSYEKL. The CDR3 totals 16 residues. The CDR3, as DNA: TGCGCCAGCAGCCAAGGGACAACAGCAACTAATGAAAAACTGTTTTTT. Its translation is CASSQGTTATNEKLFF.

The chain joins TRBV6-6 to TRBJ2-6; TRBD1 is a possible D gene (6 bases). Germline CDR1 MNHNY, CDR2 SVGAGI (reference sequence). Trimming cost V 6 bases and J 4 bases, with 13 bases left between them. CDR3 length: 15 residues. The CDR3 sequence is CASRDGTKGANVLTF. The CDR3 DNA is TGTGCCAGCAGGGACGGGACAAAAGGGGCCAACGTCCTGACTTTC.

The chain joins TRBV6-4 to TRBJ1-5; D might be TRBD1 (5 bases). V was clipped by 2 bases and J by 1 base, with 12 bases between them. The V gene's germline CDR1 is MRHNA and CDR2 SNTAGT. The CDR3 runs 16 residues. CDR3 amino acids: CASSDPGGRSNQPQHF. For the CDR3, the DNA is TGTGCCAGCAGTGACCCCGGGGGAAGGAGCAATCAGCCCCAGCATTTT.